This entry lists 14 T cell receptor beta chains sequenced from one sample in a study of PD-1 blockade in classical Hodgkin lymphoma. Data came from immunoSEQ multiplex PCR; TCRdb stores just in-frame clones and leaves some out. The data hold just over 60,000 clones, with approximately 90% observed a single time. Every patient had relapsed following autologous stem cell transplantation, and cohorts differed in brentuximab vedotin exposure. Here the sequenced sample was peripheral blood mononuclear cells (PBMCs), taken at baseline. Receptors originate from a human donor with classical Hodgkin lymphoma.

V usage is TRBV19 and J usage is TRBJ2-3; D gene uncertain. Germline V lookup: CDR1 LNHDA, CDR2 SQIVND (reference sequence). Trimming stripped 10 bases from V and 0 bases from J, with 17 bases between. The CDR3 sequence is 15 residues long. CDR3: CATIGPTGSTDTQYF. DNA of the CDR3: TGTGCCACCATCGGACCGACCGGGAGCACAGATACGCAGTATTTT.

The rearrangement joins TRBV18 to TRBJ1-2; unclear D gene. The CDR3 loop spans 15 amino acids. Germline assignment: CDR1 KGHSH and CDR2 LQKENI. V dropped 3 bases and J dropped 3 bases, with 14 bases sitting between them. The CDR3 spells CASSPGQTIYYGYTF. CDR3 coding DNA: TGTGCCAGCTCACCTGGGCAGACGATTTACTATGGCTACACCTTC. The whole variable domain, filled in from reference TRBV18 and TRBJ1-2, reads NAGVMQNPRHLVRRRGQEARLRCSPMKGHSHVYWYRQLPEEGLKFMVYLQKENIIDESGMPKERFSAEFPKEGPSILRIQQVVRGDSAAYFCASSPGQTIYYGYTFGSGTRLTVV.

The genes are TRBV28 and TRBJ2-2, with 7 bases that match TRBD2. J gave up 3 bases and V 8 bases, and 6 bases lay outside the gene matches. CDR1 is MDHEN and CDR2 is SYDVKM in the germline V gene. This CDR3 is 14 amino acids long. DNA for the CDR3: TGTGCCAGCGGGGGAGGGTATCACACCGGGGAGCTGTTTTTT. Its translation is CASGGGYHTGELFF.

The rearrangement joins TRBV7-8 to TRBJ1-1; possible D gene TRBD1, 5 bases. CDR1 and CDR2 from the germline V gene are SGHVS and FQNEAQ. The CDR3 contains 15 residues. The ends were cut back, 1 base at V and 4 bases at J, with 13 bases in the middle. CDR3 DNA sequence: TGTGCCAGCAGCTTAGATCCGGGGCTGGGCACTGAAGCTTTCTTT. Its protein is CASSLDPGLGTEAFF.

The chain couples TRBV4-2 to TRBJ2-1; TRBD2 aligns across 8 bases. CDR3 length equals 16 residues. Germline V gene data show CDR1 as LGHNA and CDR2 as YNFKEQ. V shed 4 bases, J shed 7 bases, and the junction held 12 bases outside the gene matches. CDR3 sequence: CASSPWVAGTLNEQFF. The CDR3 DNA sequence: TGTGCCAGCAGCCCCTGGGTAGCGGGGACTCTAAATGAGCAGTTCTTC.

This clone was seen once. CDR3 bases: TGCGCCAGCAGTCGGAGTGCTAGCACAGATACGCAGTATTTT. Protein sequence: CASSRSASTDTQYF. V is TRBV5-1 and J is TRBJ2-3; D is ambiguous. The length of the CDR3 is 14 residues. The V end lost 5 bases, the J end lost 0 bases, and 10 bases lay between the germline ends. Germline V gene sequence: CDR1 SGHRS, CDR2 YFSETQ.

The rearrangement joins TRBV6-6 to TRBJ2-1; tentatively, D is TRBD2 (7 bases). V was clipped by 0 bases and J by 2 bases, with 11 bases between them. Germline-derived CDR1 and CDR2 are MNHNY and SVGAGI (reference sequence). The CDR3 has 16 residues. CDR3 sequence reads: CASSYSGGGPYNEQFF. The CDR3 DNA reads as TGTGCCAGCAGTTACTCGGGGGGGGGCCCCTACAATGAGCAGTTCTTC.

The V call is TRBV4-1, the J call TRBJ2-1, with D hard to call. Trimming took 0 bases from V and 6 from J, leaving 9 bases between them. Germline V CDR1 and CDR2: MGHRA, YSYEKL. The CDR3 is 14 amino acids. This chain's CDR3 is CASSQDHRFNEQFF. In DNA form, the CDR3 reads TGCGCCAGCAGCCAAGATCACCGGTTCAATGAGCAGTTCTTC.

The V call is TRBV6-4, the J call TRBJ2-3; tentative D call: TRBD2 (6 bases). This CDR3 is 14 amino acids long. V was trimmed by 3 bases and J by 0 bases, leaving 7 bases between them. The germline CDR1 and CDR2 sequences are MRHNA and SNTAGT. The CDR3 nucleotides read TGTGCCAGCAGTGAGCGGGGTAGCACAGATACGCAGTATTTT. The encoded protein is CASSERGSTDTQYF.

The chain combines TRBV2 with TRBJ1-6, with a tentative D call TRBD1 (6 bases). This CDR3 comprises 16 residues. Trimming shortened V by 7 bases and J by 0 bases, and 13 bases separated the two germline ends. Per the germline V gene, CDR1 is SNHLY and CDR2 is FYNNEI. CDR3 region: CASTQGSGSYNSPLHF. The CDR3 DNA sequence: TGTGCCAGCACTCAGGGGTCAGGCTCCTATAATTCACCCCTCCACTTT. Using reference TRBV2 and TRBJ1-6 for the parts outside the CDR3, the full variable domain is EPEVTQTPSHQVTQMGQEVILRCVPISNHLYFYWYRQILGQKVEFLVSFYNNEISEKSEIFDDQFSVERPDGSNFTLKIRSTKLEDSAMYFCASTQGSGSYNSPLHFGNGTRLTVT.

CDR3 sequence reads: CASSLAPGYTDTQYF. CDR3 nucleotide sequence: TGTGCCAGCAGCTTAGCACCCGGCTACACAGATACGCAGTATTTT. This chain connects TRBV7-9 to TRBJ2-3; D unresolved. V shed 0 bases and J shed 2 bases, with 9 bases lying between them. The CDR3 extends over 15 amino acids. The germline gives CDR1 SEHNR, CDR2 FQNEAQ (reference sequence).

The chain uses TRBV19 and TRBJ2-4, with no clear D. This CDR3 comprises 15 residues. Germline V CDR1 and CDR2: LNHDA, SQIVND (reference sequence). The V end lost 5 bases, the J end lost 1 base, and 12 bases lay between the germline ends. As DNA, the CDR3 is TGTGCCAGTAGTTCCTACAGAGGCGCCAAAAACATTCAGTACTTC. Encoded protein: CASSSYRGAKNIQYF.

In nucleotides, the CDR3 is TGCGCCAGCAGCCAGACTGGACCTAACACCGGGGAGCTGTTTTTT. Amino acids: CASSQTGPNTGELFF. The chain carries TRBV4-1 and TRBJ2-2; D gene unclear. Germline V gene sequence: CDR1 MGHRA, CDR2 YSYEKL. The CDR3 runs to 15 residues. V was pared by 3 bases and J by 2 bases, with 10 bases between.

Here the CDR3 DNA reads TGTGCCAGTACCGCGACTAGTTCTTCGTCAGATACGCAGTATTTT. Its translation is CASTATSSSSDTQYF. The genes are TRBV19 and TRBJ2-3; possible D gene TRBD2, 6 bases. Germline V gene lookup returns CDR1 LNHDA and CDR2 SQIVND (reference sequence). Deletions cut 7 bases from V and 4 bases from J, with 18 bases between. This CDR3 spans 15 amino acids.